This entry lists 3 T cell receptor beta chains sequenced from one sample in a study of T cells in pancreatic ductal adenocarcinoma (dated by TCRdb to about 2017). The pancreatic ductal adenocarcinoma patients who were selected had gone through surgery without receiving any neoadjuvant therapy. The receptor library was made with the immunoSEQ multiplex PCR assay. TCRdb's version of the immuneACCESS table is confined to in-frame rearrangements and falls short of the full clone set. An unresolved V gene accounts for under half of the shortfall where checked; the remainder is of unknown origin. In all, the sample holds about 100,000 clones, and 90% to 95% of those were seen once. The ten largest account for about 3% of the sample. Sequencing used PBMCs. These TCRs come from a human donor with pancreatic ductal adenocarcinoma.

The rearrangement links TRBV7-2 to TRBJ1-4; 8 bases agree with TRBD1. The germline CDR1 and CDR2 sequences are SGHTA and FQGNSA. The CDR3 covers 14 residues. Trimming at V came to 5 bases and at J to 8 bases, leaving 7 bases not matched to a gene. The chain's CDR3 is CASSTDRGGEKLFF. CDR3 coding DNA: TGTGCCAGCAGCACCGACAGGGGAGGCGAAAAACTGTTTTTT. The full variable domain, with the rest looked up from reference TRBV7-2 and TRBJ1-4, is GAGVSQSPSNKVTEKGKDVELRCDPISGHTALYWYRQSLGQGLEFLIYFQGNSAPDKSGLPSDRFSAERTGGSVSTLTIQRTQQEDSAVYLCASSTDRGGEKLFFGSGTQLSVL.

The rearrangement joins TRBV5-4 to TRBJ1-3, with D hard to call. The ends were cut back, 4 bases at V and 1 base at J, with 12 bases in the middle. This CDR3 spans 15 amino acids. Germline loops: CDR1 SGHNT, CDR2 YYREEE (reference sequence). The CDR3 loop is CASSQKGVSGNTIYF. The CDR3 DNA sequence: TGTGCCAGCAGCCAGAAGGGAGTATCTGGAAACACCATATATTTT. The whole variable domain, remainder taken from reference TRBV5-4 and TRBJ1-3, is ETGVTQSPTHLIKTRGQQVTLRCSSQSGHNTVSWYQQALGQGPQFIFQYYREEENGRGNFPPRFSGLQFPNYSSELNVNALELDDSALYLCASSQKGVSGNTIYFGEGSWLTVV.

The V and J genes are TRBV10-3 and TRBJ2-7; weak D call: TRBD1 (6 bases). V was shortened by 5 bases and J by 11 bases, with 16 bases between the two germline ends. The CDR3 length is 12 residues. Germline CDR1 ENHRY, CDR2 SYGVKD. The CDR3: CAISLEGDVEYF. CDR3 coding DNA: TGTGCCATCAGTTTAGAGGGGGACGTCGAGTACTTC.